The 16 T cell receptor beta chains below all came from one sample that was sequenced in a study of blood T cell repertoires in COVID-19. Profiling relied on immunoSEQ multiplex PCR, and the TCRdb table lists in-frame clones only, not all of them. Among 380,000 or so clones listed, approximately 88% were seen once. The sequencing input was PBMCs or T cells enriched from blood (not recorded which). These receptors all stem from a woman aged 40 to 55 with acute COVID-19.

The chain recombines TRBV29-1 with TRBJ2-1, with D possibly TRBD2 on 5 matching bases. This CDR3 has 11 residues. Germline V gene data show CDR1 as SQVTM and CDR2 as ANQGSEA. V lost 8 bases and J lost 6, with 11 bases in between. The DNA of the CDR3 is TGCAGCCACCGGGGTGGCAATGAGCAGTTCTTC. Protein: CSHRGGNEQFF.

The J gene is TRBJ1-2, the V gene TRBV19; D is perhaps TRBD1 (5 bases). The CDR3 runs 15 residues. Per the germline V gene, CDR1 is LNHDA and CDR2 is SQIVND (reference sequence). Trimming shortened V by 6 bases and J by 0 bases, and 14 bases separated the two germline ends. The CDR3 DNA is TGTGCCAGTAGAGCCCCGGGGACTACTAACTATGGCTACACCTTC. It is translated as CASRAPGTTNYGYTF. The whole variable domain, filled in from reference TRBV19 and TRBJ1-2, reads DGGITQSPKYLFRKEGQNVTLSCEQNLNHDAMYWYRQDPGQGLRLIYYSQIVNDFQKGDIAEGYSVSREKKESFPLTVTSAQKNPTAFYLCASRAPGTTNYGYTFGSGTRLTVV.

V usage is TRBV12-2 and J usage is TRBJ2-1; the table's D call of TRBD2 was not tested on the DNA. TRBV12-2 is a known pseudogene. CDR3 length: 18 amino acids. DNA of the CDR3: TGTGCAAGTCGCTTAGGCCTTCCAGCCGGGGGGCAATACAATGAGCAGTTCTTC. Translating gives CASRLGLPAGGQYNEQFF.

The V gene is TRBV9, the J gene TRBJ1-2; 9 positions agree with TRBD1. This CDR3 region has 15 residues. Per the germline V gene, CDR1 is SGDLS and CDR2 is YYNGEE. V lost 3 bases, J lost 4 bases, and 7 bases stayed unmatched. Here the CDR3 DNA reads TGTGCCAGCAGCGCGGGACAGGGAATCGGCTATGGCTACACCTTC. This translates into CASSAGQGIGYGYTF.

This sequence joins TRBV19 and TRBJ2-5; D remains ambiguous. Trimming pared 6 bases from V and 1 base from J, leaving 12 bases between. The CDR3 is 14 amino acids. Germline assignment: CDR1 LNHDA and CDR2 SQIVND (reference sequence). CDR3: CASSLNYVQETQYF. The DNA of the CDR3 is TGTGCCAGTAGCCTGAACTATGTCCAAGAGACCCAGTACTTC.

J is TRBJ2-7 and V is TRBV29-1; TRBD2 matches 14 bases. The CDR3 length is 16 residues. Per the germline V gene, CDR1 is SQVTM and CDR2 is ANQGSEA. The V and J ends lost 6 bases and 1 base, in that order; junction bases with no gene match: 8. DNA for the CDR3: TGCAGCGTAACGGGGACTAGCGGGGGAGGGTCCTACGAGCAGTACTTC. It specifies CSVTGTSGGGSYEQYF.

The J gene is TRBJ2-7, the V gene TRBV12-3 or TRBV12-4; D is unclear. With 3 bases removed from V and 7 bases from J, the gap between germline ends came to 10 bases. The CDR3 spans 12 residues. The CDR3 nucleotides read TGTGCCAGCAGTTTTAACCCCGAGGAGCAGTACTTC. It encodes CASSFNPEEQYF.

V usage is TRBV18 and J usage is TRBJ2-7; 8 bases fit TRBD1. CDR3 size: 15 residues. CDR1 KGHSH and CDR2 LQKENI come from the germline V gene. The V segment lost 6 bases and the J segment 4 bases; nucleotides outside the gene matches: 11. CDR3 protein: CASSSLGTGEYEQYF. The CDR3 region has the DNA TGTGCCAGCTCGAGCTTGGGGACAGGTGAATACGAGCAGTACTTC. Supplemented by reference TRBV18 and TRBJ2-7, the full variable domain reads NAGVMQNPRHLVRRRGQEARLRCSPMKGHSHVYWYRQLPEEGLKFMVYLQKENIIDESGMPKERFSAEFPKEGPSILRIQQVVRGDSAAYFCASSSLGTGEYEQYFGPGTRLTVT.

The V call is TRBV19, the J call TRBJ1-1; 11 nucleotides align to TRBD1. The V and J ends lost 5 bases and 3 bases, in that order; junction bases with no gene match: 5. The CDR3 is 15 amino acids. CDR1 is LNHDA, CDR2 SQIVND, per germline (reference sequence). The CDR3 spells CASSLWTGGDTEAFF. The CDR3 DNA is TGTGCCAGTAGTCTCTGGACAGGGGGCGACACTGAAGCTTTCTTT.

V is TRBV10-1 and J is TRBJ1-5; D might be TRBD1 (6 bases). CDR1 and CDR2 from the germline V gene are WNHNN and SYGVQD (reference sequence). The V end lost 7 bases, the J end lost 4 bases, and 14 bases lay between the germline ends. CDR3 length: 14 amino acids. CDR3 sequence: CASIRRGNNQPQHF. The CDR3 bases are TGCGCCAGCATTAGAAGGGGGAATAATCAGCCCCAGCATTTT.

The chain links TRBV9 to TRBJ2-3, with 13 bases lining up with TRBD2. The CDR3 is 18 amino acids. CDR1 SGDLS and CDR2 YYNGEE come from the germline V gene. With V trimmed by 0 bases and J by 3 bases, 7 bases remained unmatched. The CDR3 here is CASSVAMTSGGRTDTQYF. The DNA of the CDR3 is TGTGCCAGCAGCGTAGCTATGACTAGCGGGGGGCGGACAGATACGCAGTATTTT.

Concerning this clone itself: A junction end diverges from the germline sequence, so it may reflect a read error. The chain carries TRBV6-5 and TRBJ1-6; no clear D gene. CDR1 and CDR2 from the germline V gene are MNHEY and SVGAGI. This CDR3 comprises 12 residues. For the CDR3, the DNA is TGTGCCAGCAACCTCTCAAATTCAGCCCTCCACTTT. It encodes CASNLSNSALHF.

V usage is TRBV12-5 and J usage is TRBJ1-1, with D possibly TRBD1 on 6 matching bases. The CDR3 is 14 amino acids. In germline, CDR1 is LGHNT, CDR2 FRNRAP. The germline V and J ends were trimmed by 7 bases and 1 base, with 13 bases remaining between them. CDR3 bases: TGTGCTAGTGCCCGACAGGCCACGAACACTGAAGCTTTCTTT. Translation gives CASARQATNTEAFF.

The genes are TRBV18 and TRBJ1-2; TRBD1 might be the D (6 bases). Trimming shortened V by 6 bases and J by 6 bases, and 14 bases separated the two germline ends. This CDR3 region has 13 residues. In germline, CDR1 is KGHSH, CDR2 LQKENI. CDR3 DNA: TGTGCCAGCTCGCCCGCAGGGGACAATGGCTACACCTTC. It encodes CASSPAGDNGYTF.

The rearrangement uses TRBV3-1 (or the pseudogene TRBV3-2) and TRBJ2-1; a weak D match, TRBD2 (6 bases). With 4 bases removed from V and 5 bases from J, the gap between germline ends came to 18 bases. In germline, CDR1 is LGHDT, CDR2 YNNKEL (reference sequence). The CDR3 runs 16 residues. CDR3 DNA: TGTGCCAGCAGCCCCCAAACTAGCCCTAACCACAATGAGCAGTTCTTC. This sequence encodes CASSPQTSPNHNEQFF.

This sequence joins TRBV3-1 (or the pseudogene TRBV3-2) and TRBJ2-5, with TRBD2 matching over 7 bases. Germline CDR1 is LGHDT and CDR2 is YNNKEL (reference sequence). The CDR3 is 16 residues long. V dropped 3 bases and J dropped 5; count of bases not matched to a gene: 12. This CDR3 reads CASSQQPGHSGETQYF. The CDR3 DNA reads as TGTGCCAGCAGCCAGCAACCGGGTCATAGCGGGGAGACCCAGTACTTC.